Listed below are T cell receptor beta chains from one sample, sequenced in a study of regulatory T cells in long-lasting Graves disease. TCRdb re-called the multiplex PCR reads with MiXCR, one entry per CDR3 protein. The sample lists under 700,000 distinct CDR3 sequences, roughly a sixth occurring once. The same sample was also studied in work on T cells in Graves' hyperthyroidism and ophthalmopathy.

This material consisted of peripheral blood mononuclear cells (PBMCs), taken at new diagnosis, from a patient treated with antithyroid drugs. Receptors originate from a woman aged 35-65 years with Graves disease. Each CDR3 is given with its conserved first and last residue. The D gene is left open where the match is weak. Size is stated for part of the rows, as once, few or many counts, or as a class when the clone is expanded.

J gene,clone size,V gene,D gene,CDR3 protein,CDR3 DNA
TRBJ1-6,many,TRBV2,NA,CASRGTSYNSPLHF,TGTGCCAGCAGGGGAACGAGCTATAATTCACCCCTCCACTTT
TRBJ2-5,many,TRBV12-3/TRBV12-4,TRBD2,CASSRAGRGGGETQYF,TGTGCCAGCAGCCGAGCAGGGCGGGGGGGAGGAGAGACCCAGTACTTC
TRBJ1-2,few,TRBV6-5,NA,CASSYKWSGYTF,TGTGCCAGCAGTTACAAGTGGTCAGGCTACACCTTC
TRBJ1-3,NA,TRBV20-1,NA,CSASSDRGNTIYF,TGCAGTGCTAGTTCCGACAGGGGAAACACCATATATTTT
TRBJ1-6,many,TRBV11-3,NA,CASSLDRGAGNSPLHF,TGTGCCAGCAGCTTAGATCGAGGGGCTGGTAATTCACCCCTCCACTTT
TRBJ2-1,NA,TRBV20-1,NA,CSAGTGPFPYNEQFF,TGCAGTGCCGGGACTGGACCCTTCCCGTACAATGAGCAGTTCTTC
TRBJ1-6,many,TRBV6-2/TRBV6-3,NA,CASSSHTMGSPLHF,TGTGCCAGCAGTTCCCACACCATGGGTTCACCCCTCCACTTT
TRBJ2-1,NA,TRBV6-1,TRBD2,CASSSLGRGAENEQFF,TGTGCCAGCAGCTCTCTAGGGCGGGGGGCGGAAAATGAGCAGTTCTTC
TRBJ2-5,many,TRBV11-2,TRBD2,CASSLNAGGPKETQYF,TGTGCCAGCAGCTTAAATGCGGGGGGGCCTAAGGAGACCCAGTACTTC
TRBJ1-1,NA,TRBV10-2,NA,CASRTGRMNTEAFF,TGCGCCAGCAGGACAGGACGGATGAACACTGAAGCTTTCTTT
TRBJ2-3,NA,TRBV27,NA,CASSLSTPGTQYF,TGTGCCAGCAGTTTATCCACCCCGGGTACGCAGTATTTT
TRBJ2-7,NA,TRBV19,NA,CASSIGPGLPLDEQYF,TGTGCCAGTAGTATAGGGCCAGGACTACCTCTGGACGAGCAGTACTTC
TRBJ2-7,NA,TRBV5-4,TRBD1,CASSNGQGAPYEQYF,TGTGCCAGCAGCAACGGACAGGGGGCTCCCTACGAGCAGTACTTC
TRBJ1-5,many,TRBV2,NA,CAGGGQRQPQHF,TGTGCCGGGGGGGGGCAACGTCAGCCCCAGCATTTT
TRBJ1-2,NA,TRBV19,NA,CASSISGAYGYTF,TGTGCCAGTAGTATCTCTGGGGCCTATGGCTACACCTTC
TRBJ2-4,NA,TRBV3-1,TRBD1,CASSPSPGQGRNIQYF,TGTGCCAGCAGCCCTTCCCCGGGACAGGGGAGAAACATTCAGTACTTC
TRBJ1-2,NA,TRBV5-4,NA,CASSPAGRNYGYTF,TGTGCCAGCAGCCCCGCTGGGAGGAACTATGGCTACACCTTC
TRBJ1-1,many,TRBV7-3,NA,CASSFSLGLEAFF,TGTGCCAGCAGCTTCTCCCTGGGACTTGAAGCTTTCTTT
TRBJ1-2,many,TRBV30,NA,CASERRDVYGYTF,TGTGCCTCTGAGCGCCGGGACGTCTATGGCTACACCTTC
TRBJ1-5,NA,TRBV19,NA,CASSTHSSNQPQHF,TGTGCCAGTAGTACTCACAGTTCAAATCAGCCCCAGCATTTT
TRBJ1-1,NA,TRBV3-1,NA,CASSSVGTGTEAFF,TGTGCCAGCAGTAGCGTCGGGACGGGCACTGAAGCTTTCTTT
TRBJ2-3,NA,TRBV30,NA,CAWSSLTDTQYF,TGTGCCTGGAGTTCCCTCACAGATACGCAGTATTTT
TRBJ2-3,few,TRBV7-9,NA,CASSFDAPRYF,TGTGCCAGCAGCTTTGACGCACCGCGGTATTTT
TRBJ1-5,many,TRBV12-3/TRBV12-4,TRBD1,CASSLFRDREQPQHF,TGTGCCAGCAGCCTATTCCGGGACAGGGAACAGCCCCAGCATTTT
TRBJ2-2,many,TRBV5-1,NA,CASSLDGGTNTGELFF,TGCGCCAGCAGCTTGGACGGTGGGACGAACACCGGGGAGCTGTTTTTT
TRBJ2-7,few,TRBV7-3,TRBD2,CASSLTGGSTYEQYF,TGTGCCAGCAGCTTAACGGGGGGGAGCACCTACGAGCAGTACTTC
TRBJ1-2,NA,TRBV6-2/TRBV6-3,NA,CASLSSGGAAGYTF,TGTGCCAGCCTCAGTTCGGGGGGCGCCGCTGGCTACACCTTC
TRBJ2-5,many,TRBV2,NA,CASSRLGETQYF,TGTGCCAGCAGTCGCCTAGGGGAGACCCAGTACTTC
TRBJ2-1,many,TRBV10-3,NA,CAISDVGRLGNEQFF,TGTGCCATCAGTGACGTGGGCCGCCTAGGGAATGAGCAGTTCTTC
TRBJ1-1,NA,TRBV15,NA,CATSRDQVRVNTEAFF,TGTGCCACCAGCAGAGATCAGGTCAGGGTGAACACTGAAGCTTTCTTT
TRBJ2-2,many,TRBV7-9,NA,CASSLTGDTGELFF,TGTGCCAGCAGCTTAACAGGAGACACCGGGGAGCTGTTTTTT
TRBJ1-6,NA,TRBV5-1,NA,CASSWAQGSSYNSPLHF,TGCGCCAGCAGCTGGGCCCAGGGAAGCTCCTATAATTCACCCCTCCACTTT
TRBJ2-7,many,TRBV2,TRBD1,CASNRGNPSYEQYF,TGTGCCAGCAACAGGGGGAACCCTTCCTACGAGCAGTACTTC
TRBJ1-1,many,TRBV2,NA,CASSDDFYTEAFF,TGTGCCAGCAGTGACGACTTCTACACTGAAGCTTTCTTT
TRBJ1-1,many,TRBV7-9,NA,CASSDGGMNTEAFF,TGTGCCAGCAGCGATGGGGGGATGAACACTGAAGCTTTCTTT
TRBJ1-2,many,TRBV18,TRBD1,CASSPTAGGDGYTF,TGTGCCAGCTCACCCACTGCAGGGGGCGATGGCTACACCTTC
TRBJ1-6,few,TRBV28,NA,CASSFFKVSGSSPLHF,TGTGCCAGCAGTTTTTTTAAGGTTTCGGGTAGTTCACCCCTCCACTTT
TRBJ1-1,many,TRBV19,NA,CASSIIFLNTEAFF,TGTGCCAGTAGTATTATCTTCTTGAACACTGAAGCTTTCTTT
TRBJ1-5,NA,TRBV9,TRBD1,CASSEGTVPNQPQHF,TGTGCCAGCAGTGAAGGGACAGTTCCTAATCAGCCCCAGCATTTT
TRBJ1-2,many,TRBV27,NA,CASSPQGTKIYGYTF,TGTGCCAGCAGTCCCCAGGGGACGAAGATCTATGGCTACACCTTC
TRBJ2-7,many,TRBV20-1,TRBD1,CSATDRAVEQYF,TGCAGTGCTACGGACAGGGCTGTCGAGCAGTACTTC
TRBJ2-3,NA,TRBV12-3/TRBV12-4,TRBD2,CASRPPPGLAGGTDTQYF,TGTGCCAGCAGACCCCCACCGGGACTAGCGGGGGGGACAGATACGCAGTATTTT
TRBJ2-3,NA,TRBV29-1,TRBD2,CSAPAGGRTDTQYF,TGCAGCGCTCCGGCGGGGGGTCGTACAGATACGCAGTATTTT
TRBJ1-5,NA,TRBV19,NA,CASATVFSNQPQHF,TGTGCCAGTGCGACAGTCTTTAGCAATCAGCCCCAGCATTTT
TRBJ2-7,few,TRBV6-1,NA,CASSEEGGTYEQYF,TGTGCCAGCAGTGAAGAAGGCGGAACCTACGAGCAGTACTTC
TRBJ2-7,NA,TRBV14,TRBD2,CASSLGLAGGRHEQYF,TGTGCCAGCAGCCTCGGGCTAGCGGGGGGCCGCCACGAGCAGTACTTC
TRBJ1-1,NA,TRBV6-1,NA,CASSVGQVNTEAFF,TGTGCCAGCAGTGTGGGGCAGGTGAACACTGAAGCTTTCTTT
TRBJ1-1,few,TRBV6-1,NA,CASPGGRSPRTEAFF,TGTGCCAGTCCTGGGGGGAGGTCCCCAAGGACTGAAGCTTTCTTT
TRBJ1-2,few,TRBV7-2,NA,CASKGLTQNGYTF,TGTGCCAGCAAAGGTCTTACTCAAAATGGCTACACCTTC
TRBJ2-2,few,TRBV28,NA,CASSPYAGASGELFF,TGTGCCAGCAGCCCCTATGCAGGGGCGTCCGGGGAGCTGTTTTTT
TRBJ1-1,once,TRBV19,NA,CASLRQGNTEAFF,TGTGCCAGCCTGAGGCAGGGTAACACTGAAGCTTTCTTT
TRBJ1-6,NA,TRBV18,TRBD1,CASSATGDRNSPLHF,TGTGCCAGCTCCGCGACAGGGGACAGGAATTCACCCCTCCACTTT
TRBJ1-3,NA,TRBV18,NA,CASSPLHSGNTIYF,TGTGCCAGCTCACCCCTTCACTCTGGAAACACCATATATTTT
TRBJ2-5,many,TRBV12-3/TRBV12-4,TRBD1,CASSRQGAGETQYF,TGTGCCAGCAGCAGGCAGGGGGCGGGGGAGACCCAGTACTTC
TRBJ2-7,NA,TRBV7-9,NA,CASSLAGAGSSVEQYF,TGTGCCAGCAGCTTAGCTGGGGCAGGGTCGAGTGTCGAGCAGTACTTC
TRBJ1-1,few,TRBV28,NA,CASGGKGGTEAFF,TGTGCCAGCGGAGGCAAGGGGGGAACTGAAGCTTTCTTT
TRBJ2-3,few,TRBV13,TRBD2,CASSSRDPGLAGAATDTQYF,TGTGCCAGCAGCTCCCGCGACCCGGGACTAGCGGGGGCCGCCACAGATACGCAGTATTTT
TRBJ2-3,many,TRBV11-1,NA,CASTPTGGLVTDTQYF,TGTGCCAGCACCCCCACGGGGGGCTTAGTCACAGATACGCAGTATTTT